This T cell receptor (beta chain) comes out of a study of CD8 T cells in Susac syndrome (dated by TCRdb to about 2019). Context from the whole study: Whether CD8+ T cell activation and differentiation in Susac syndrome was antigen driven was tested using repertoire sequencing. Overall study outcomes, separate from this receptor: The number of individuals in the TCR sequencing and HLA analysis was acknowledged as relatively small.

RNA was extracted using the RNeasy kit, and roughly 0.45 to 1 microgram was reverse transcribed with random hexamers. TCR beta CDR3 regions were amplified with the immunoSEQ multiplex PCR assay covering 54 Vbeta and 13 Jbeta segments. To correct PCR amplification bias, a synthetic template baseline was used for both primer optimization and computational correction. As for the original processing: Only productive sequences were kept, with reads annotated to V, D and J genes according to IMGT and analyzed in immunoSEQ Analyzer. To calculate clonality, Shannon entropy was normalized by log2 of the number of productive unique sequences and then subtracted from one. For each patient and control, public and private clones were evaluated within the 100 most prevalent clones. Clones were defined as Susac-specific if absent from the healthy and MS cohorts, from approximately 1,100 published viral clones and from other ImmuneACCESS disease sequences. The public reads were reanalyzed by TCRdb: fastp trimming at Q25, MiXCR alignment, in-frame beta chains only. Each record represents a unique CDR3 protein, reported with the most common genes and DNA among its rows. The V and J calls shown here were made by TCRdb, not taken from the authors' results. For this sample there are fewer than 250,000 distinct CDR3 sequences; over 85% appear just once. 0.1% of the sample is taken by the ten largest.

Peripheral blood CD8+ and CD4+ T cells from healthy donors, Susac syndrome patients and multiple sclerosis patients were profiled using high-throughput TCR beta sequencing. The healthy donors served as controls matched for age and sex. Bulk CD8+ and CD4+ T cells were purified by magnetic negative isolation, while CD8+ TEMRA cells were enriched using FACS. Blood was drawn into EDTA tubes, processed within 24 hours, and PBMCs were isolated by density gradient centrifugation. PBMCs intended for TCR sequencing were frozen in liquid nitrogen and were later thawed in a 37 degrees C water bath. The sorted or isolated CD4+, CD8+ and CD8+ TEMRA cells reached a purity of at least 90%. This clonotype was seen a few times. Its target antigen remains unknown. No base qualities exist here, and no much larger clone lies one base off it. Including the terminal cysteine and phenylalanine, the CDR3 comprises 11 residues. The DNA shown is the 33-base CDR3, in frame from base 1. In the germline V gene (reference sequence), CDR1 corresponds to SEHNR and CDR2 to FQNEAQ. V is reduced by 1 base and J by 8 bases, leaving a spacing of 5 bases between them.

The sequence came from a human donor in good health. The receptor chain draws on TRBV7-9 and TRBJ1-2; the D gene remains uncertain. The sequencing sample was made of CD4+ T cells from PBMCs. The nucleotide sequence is TGTGCCAGCAGCTTAGTGGGGGGCTACACCTTC. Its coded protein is CASSLVGGYTF.